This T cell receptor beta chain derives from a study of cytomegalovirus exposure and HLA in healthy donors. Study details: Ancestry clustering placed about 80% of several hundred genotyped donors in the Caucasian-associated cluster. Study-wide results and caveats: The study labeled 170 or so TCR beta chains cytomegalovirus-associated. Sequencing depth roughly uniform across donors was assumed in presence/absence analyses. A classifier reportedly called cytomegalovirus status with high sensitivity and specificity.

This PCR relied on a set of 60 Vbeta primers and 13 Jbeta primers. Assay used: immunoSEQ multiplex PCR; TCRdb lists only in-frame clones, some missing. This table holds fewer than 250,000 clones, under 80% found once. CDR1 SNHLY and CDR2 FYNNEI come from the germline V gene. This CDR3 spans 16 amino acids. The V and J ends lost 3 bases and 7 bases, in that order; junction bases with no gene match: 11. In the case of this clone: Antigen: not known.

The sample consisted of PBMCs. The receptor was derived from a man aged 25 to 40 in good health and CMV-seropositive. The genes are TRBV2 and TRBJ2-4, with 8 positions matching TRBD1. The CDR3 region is CASSEGRDRFTNIQYF. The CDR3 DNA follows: TGTGCCAGCAGTGAGGGAAGGGACAGGTTTACCAACATTCAGTACTTC.